This is a list of T cell receptor beta chains from one sample in a study of T cells in Graves' hyperthyroidism and ophthalmopathy. Using its own MiXCR run on the multiplex PCR reads, TCRdb lists one record per CDR3 protein. The sample contains 450,000 to 600,000 distinct CDR3 sequences, 14% of which appear only once. The sample comprised blood. The receptors stem from a woman between 40 and 50 years old with Graves' hyperthyroidism. Each CDR3 is given with its conserved first and last residue. The D gene is left open where the match is weak. Where a row states a size, it is once, few, many or the class of an expanded clone; other rows omit it.

TRBJ2-2 | TRBD1 | 15 | TRBV28 | many | CASSFQGVNTGELFF | TGTGCCAGCAGTTTCCAGGGGGTCAACACCGGGGAGCTGTTTTTT
TRBJ2-5 | TRBD2 | 14 | TRBV10-2 | NA | CASSTGLAQETQYF | TGCGCCAGCAGTACGGGACTAGCCCAAGAGACCCAGTACTTC
TRBJ1-5 | NA | 15 | TRBV20-1 | NA | CSARGDASSNQPQHF | TGCAGTGCTAGAGGGGACGCCTCTAGCAATCAGCCCCAGCATTTT
TRBJ1-1 | NA | 13 | TRBV20-1 | NA | CSATDPVNTEAFF | TGCAGTGCCACCGACCCCGTGAACACTGAAGCTTTCTTT
TRBJ1-5 | TRBD1 | 16 | TRBV19 | many | CASSIAGTGKVQPQHF | TGTGCCAGTAGTATAGCCGGGACAGGGAAAGTTCAGCCCCAGCATTTT
TRBJ2-6 | TRBD1 | 18 | TRBV12-3/TRBV12-4 | once | CASTILVQGAVGANVLTF | TGTGCCAGCACCATACTGGTACAGGGGGCTGTTGGGGCCAACGTCCTGACTTTC
TRBJ2-7 | NA | 15 | TRBV12-3/TRBV12-4 | NA | CASRGTPAAAYEQYF | TGTGCCAGCAGAGGGACCCCAGCGGCAGCCTACGAACAGTACTTC
TRBJ2-3 | TRBD2 | 15 | TRBV30 | many | CAWSLAGPGAYTQYF | TGTGCCTGGAGCCTAGCGGGTCCGGGTGCATATACGCAGTATTTT
TRBJ2-3 | TRBD2 | 17 | TRBV11-2 | many | CASSLITSGRGTDTQYF | TGTGCCAGCAGCTTAATAACTAGCGGGAGGGGCACAGATACGCAGTATTTT
TRBJ1-1 | NA | 13 | TRBV30 | many | CASWRGVNTEAFF | TGTGCCTCCTGGAGGGGAGTGAACACTGAAGCTTTCTTT
TRBJ1-5 | NA | 14 | TRBV7-8 | many | CASSLARSNQPQHF | TGTGCCAGCAGCTTAGCGCGGAGCAATCAGCCCCAGCATTTT
TRBJ2-2 | TRBD2 | 16 | TRBV5-4 | NA | CASSLAAGGLAGELFF | TGTGCCAGCAGCTTGGCCGCGGGAGGGCTCGCCGGGGAGCTGTTTTTT
TRBJ2-5 | NA | 12 | TRBV30 | NA | CAWSWGRETQYF | TGTGCCTGGTCGTGGGGTCGAGAGACCCAGTACTTC
TRBJ2-5 | NA | 14 | TRBV20-1 | many | CSAEGPQGRETQYF | TGCAGTGCTGAGGGGCCCCAGGGTCGGGAGACCCAGTACTTC
TRBJ2-2 | TRBD1 | 16 | TRBV10-3 | NA | CAISEGTGERSGELFF | TGTGCCATCAGTGAGGGGACAGGCGAGCGGAGCGGGGAGCTGTTTTTT
TRBJ1-5 | NA | 13 | TRBV7-2 | many | CASSKRKNQPQHF | TGTGCCAGCAGCAAAAGAAAAAATCAGCCCCAGCATTTT
TRBJ1-5 | NA | 12 | TRBV2 | many | CASSRTRQPQHF | TGTGCCAGCAGTCGAACACGCCAGCCCCAGCATTTT
TRBJ2-5 | NA | 15 | TRBV6-1 | many | CASSSDSRHQETQYF | TGTGCCAGCAGTTCGGACAGCAGGCACCAAGAGACCCAGTACTTC
TRBJ2-5 | NA | 13 | TRBV27 | NA | CASRTQGRGTQYF | TGTGCCAGCAGAACACAGGGGAGGGGGACCCAGTACTTC
TRBJ2-5 | TRBD2 | 15 | TRBV7-9 | few | CASSKGLAGVETQHF | TGTGCCAGCAGCAAGGGACTAGCGGGGGTAGAGACCCAGCACTTC
TRBJ1-6 | NA | 16 | TRBV14 | NA | CASSHSIRGDNSPLHF | TGTGCCAGCAGCCACTCTATAAGGGGGGACAATTCACCCCTCCACTTT
TRBJ2-7 | NA | 14 | TRBV19 | NA | CASSMEGGIYEQYF | TGTGCCAGTAGTATGGAAGGGGGAATCTACGAGCAGTACTTC
TRBJ2-1 | TRBD2 | 15 | TRBV12-3/TRBV12-4 | many | CASSFDLAVLNEQFF | TGTGCCAGCAGTTTTGACCTAGCGGTCCTCAATGAGCAGTTCTTC
TRBJ2-1 | TRBD2 | 15 | TRBV10-3 | few | CASKAGTSENNEQFF | TGTGCCAGCAAGGCCGGGACTAGCGAGAACAATGAGCAGTTCTTC
TRBJ2-3 | NA | 13 | TRBV6-2/TRBV6-3 | few | CASNRDDTDTQYF | TGTGCCAGCAACCGGGACGATACAGATACGCAGTATTTT
TRBJ1-4 | TRBD1 | 12 | TRBV29-1 | NA | CSVLTGVEKLFF | TGCAGCGTCTTGACAGGGGTTGAAAAACTGTTTTTT
TRBJ2-5 | NA | 13 | TRBV2 | many | CASKGSTQETQYF | TGTGCCAGCAAGGGGAGCACCCAAGAGACCCAGTACTTC
TRBJ2-1 | NA | 15 | TRBV2 | many | CASSGVVARFWEQFF | TGTGCCAGCAGTGGGGTGGTAGCGCGGTTCTGGGAGCAGTTCTTC
TRBJ1-2 | NA | 14 | TRBV6-1 | few | CASSMGTLNYGYTF | TGTGCCAGCAGTATGGGGACCCTTAACTATGGCTACACCTTC
TRBJ2-1 | NA | 15 | TRBV5-4 | few | CATSRGTPKNNEQFF | TGTGCCACCAGTCGCGGGACACCGAAAAACAATGAGCAGTTCTTC
TRBJ2-2 | TRBD1 | 14 | TRBV3-1 | many | CASSQVQGAGELFF | TGTGCCAGCAGCCAAGTTCAGGGGGCCGGGGAGCTGTTTTTT
TRBJ2-1 | TRBD2 | 15 | TRBV7-9 | NA | CASSGRAGSYNEQFF | TGTGCCAGCAGCGGACGAGCGGGATCCTACAATGAGCAGTTCTTC